This TCR beta chain is from a study of blood T cell repertoires in COVID-19. Turning to the study itself: The samples span acute and convalescent COVID-19 from the United States, Italy and Spain. T cells, B-cell-depleted T cells, or PBMCs provided the cDNA or gDNA that served as material.

Under the authors' procedure: Reference gene primer amplification in the assay estimated nucleated cell counts. Clones were read by immunoSEQ multiplex PCR, and TCRdb kept only the in-frame ones, dropping some. The D gene and trimming were derived from the DNA, and the V and J assignments and clone size from that table. Of 200,000 to 250,000 clones listed, 86% are singletons. V shed 2 bases, J shed 6 bases, and the junction held 5 bases outside the gene matches. Germline lookup yields CDR1 MDHEN and CDR2 SYDVKM. This CDR3 has 14 residues. The sequencing sample was made of peripheral blood. This chain links TRBV28 with TRBJ2-7, with TRBD1 identical over 9 bases. This TCR was sampled from an older man with acute or convalescent COVID-19. In nucleotides, the CDR3 is TGTGCCAGCAGTTTAGGTGGGACAGGGTTCGAGCAGTACTTC. Amino acids: CASSLGGTGFEQYF.